These 14 T cell receptor beta chains were sequenced from one sample in a study of shared clonotypes between healthy human individuals. Profiled with immunoSEQ multiplex PCR; TCRdb holds only in-frame clones, not every one. Counted here are over a million clones, approximately 76% occurring once; the ten biggest clones make up 1.4%. The sequencing sample was made of memory CD4+ T cells sorted from blood. Subset defined: CD45RA-negative fraction. The source is a man younger than 35 in good health.

The chain has TRBV11-2 and TRBJ2-4; TRBD1 is a possible D gene (5 bases). Trimming took off 2 bases at V and 6 bases at J, with 5 bases between the two ends. The germline V gene encodes CDR1 SGHAT and CDR2 FQNNGV. The CDR3 consists of 12 residues. The CDR3 sequence: CASSLRGNIQYF. CDR3 DNA: TGTGCCAGCAGCTTAAGGGGAAACATTCAGTACTTC.

The chain employs TRBV11-1 and TRBJ2-2; possibly TRBD1 for D (5 bases). The CDR3 runs 16 residues. The germline gives CDR1 SGHAT, CDR2 FQDESV (reference sequence). V lost 5 bases to trimming and J lost 5 bases, with 18 bases between them. In nucleotides, the CDR3 is TGTGCCAGCAGCAATAAAAAAGGGCAGGGTACCGGGGAGCTGTTTTTT. As protein: CASSNKKGQGTGELFF.

V and J are TRBV5-1 and TRBJ2-6; D gene ambiguous. CDR3 size: 15 residues. V lost 2 bases and J lost 0, with 6 bases in between. Looked up from germline, CDR1 is SGHRS and CDR2 is YFSETQ. CDR3 protein: CASSFSSSGANVLTF. DNA for the CDR3: TGCGCCAGCAGCTTTTCTTCCTCTGGGGCCAACGTCCTGACTTTC.

The chain couples TRBV18 to TRBJ2-1, with 8 bases lining up with TRBD1. CDR1 is KGHSH and CDR2 is LQKENI in the germline V gene. CDR3 length: 15 residues. Losses at the gene ends were 1 base for V and 6 bases for J; bases not matched to a gene: 5. The CDR3 nucleotides are TGTGCCAGCTCACCACAGGTGACAGGGGTCAATGAGCAGTTCTTC. Its translation is CASSPQVTGVNEQFF.

This clone was seen a few times. The chain is built from TRBV11-2 and TRBJ1-6; D not certain. The CDR3 covers 13 residues. V dropped 1 base and J dropped 13 bases, with 11 bases sitting between them. The germline CDR1 and CDR2 sequences are SGHAT and FQNNGV. CDR3: CASSLGLDTPLHF. CDR3 DNA: TGTGCCAGCAGCTTAGGATTGGATACCCCCCTCCACTTT.

The rearrangement joins TRBV29-1 to TRBJ2-5; the D gene is possibly TRBD1 (6 bases). TRBJ2-7 explains the end of the DNA better; the J call may be wrong. The V gene's germline CDR1 is SQVTM and CDR2 ANQGSEA. This CDR3 spans 15 amino acids. The CDR3 loop is CSVEAQGFSSYEQYF. CDR3 DNA: TGCAGCGTTGAAGCCCAGGGGTTCTCTTCCTACGAGCAGTACTTC.

V is TRBV6-1 and J is TRBJ2-3, with 8 bases aligning to TRBD2. CDR3 length equals 17 residues. V lost 2 bases, J lost 2 bases, and 9 bases stayed unmatched. CDR1 is MNHNS and CDR2 is SASEGT in the germline V gene. CDR3 in DNA: TGTGCCAGCAGTGAACAGACGCGGGGGGCCTACACAGATACGCAGTATTTT. Translation: CASSEQTRGAYTDTQYF.

The V call is TRBV29-1, the J call TRBJ2-7, with a tentative D call TRBD1 (8 bases). Trimming left V 6 bases short and J 7 bases short, with 19 bases between. The CDR3 is made up of 13 amino acids. CDR1 and CDR2 (germline): SQVTM, ANQGSEA. CDR3 protein: CSVAPTGGGEQYF. The CDR3 DNA follows: TGCAGCGTCGCTCCCACAGGGGGAGGGGAGCAGTACTTC.

In regard to this clone: A read error may produce the germline difference seen at one junction end. This sequence joins TRBV11-2 and TRBJ2-7; 15 bases line up with TRBD2. CDR3 length: 17 residues. Germline values: CDR1 SGHAT, CDR2 FQNNGV. As DNA, the CDR3 is TGTGCCAGCAGCCCGGGACTAGCGGGGGGCATCACCTACGAGCAGCACTTC. Encoded protein: CASSPGLAGGITYEQHF.

The rearrangement joins TRBV6-5 to TRBJ1-3; D unresolved. Trimming cost V 6 bases and J 0 bases, with 9 bases left between them. The germline CDR1 and CDR2 sequences are MNHEY and SVGAGI. CDR3 length equals 14 residues. CDR3 amino acids: CASRRASSGNTIYF. As DNA, the CDR3 is TGTGCCAGCAGGCGGGCCTCCTCTGGAAACACCATATATTTT.

The genes are TRBV21-1 and TRBJ2-3; the listed D gene, TRBD2, was not tested against the DNA. TRBV21-1 is shown as a pseudogene. This CDR3 has 18 residues. As DNA, the CDR3 is TGTGCCAGCAGAGAGGGGGGACTAGCGGCAGGTGGGACAGATACGCAGTATTTT. Its translation is CASREGGLAAGGTDTQYF.

The chain is built from TRBV4-3 and TRBJ2-4; D may be TRBD1 or TRBD2 (5 bases each). CDR1 LGHNA and CDR2 YSLEER come from the germline V gene. The germline V and J ends were trimmed by 1 base and 0 bases, with 7 bases remaining between them. CDR3 length equals 15 residues. The chain's CDR3 is CASSQGGTAKNIQYF. CDR3 bases: TGCGCCAGCAGCCAAGGAGGGACAGCCAAAAACATTCAGTACTTC.

CDR3 coding DNA: TGTGCCAGCAGCCCGGACAGGGACACTGAAGCTTTCTTT. Its translation is CASSPDRDTEAFF. The V call is TRBV7-3, the J call TRBJ1-1; 8 nucleotides line up with TRBD1. Germline V gene sequence: CDR1 SGHTA, CDR2 FQGTGA. V lost 5 bases, J lost 3 bases, and 2 bases stayed unmatched. The CDR3 has 13 amino acids.

This rearrangement joins TRBV5-1 to TRBJ1-6, with TRBD1 identical over 8 bases. V was clipped by 0 bases and J by 8 bases; unmatched bases: 4. This CDR3 spans 15 amino acids. CDR1 SGHRS and CDR2 YFSETQ come from the germline V gene. CDR3 DNA: TGCGCCAGCAGCTTGGGCGGACAGGGAGATTCACCCCTCCACTTT. It encodes CASSLGGQGDSPLHF.